Included here is one T cell receptor (beta chain) sequence, with context. As yet, its antigen is unknown. This record comes from a study of cytomegalovirus exposure and HLA in healthy donors. Study overall: Falling in the Caucasian-associated ancestry cluster were 81% of under 450 genotyped donors. General study results and limits: Because they were indistinguishable, some V segments, including TRBV6-2 and TRBV6-3, were excluded. Using a false discovery rate of 0.05, a later analysis showed that 15,000 to 20,000 TCR beta sequences were associated with HLA alleles. Most of the TCR beta V segments (in an earlier analysis) were productive either about 87% or about 30% of the time.

V was clipped by 4 bases and J by 0 bases; unmatched bases: 12. The germline gives CDR1 SGHRS, CDR2 YFSETQ. The CDR3 extends over 17 amino acids. 60 Vbeta and 13 Jbeta primers were used in PCR. TCRdb's table, derived via immunoSEQ multiplex PCR, lists solely in-frame clones and lacks some. Among 110,000 to 150,000 clones listed, around 80% were seen once. The V and J genes are TRBV5-1 and TRBJ1-1, with 7 bases aligning to TRBD1. This TCR derives from a female donor in good health and CMV-seronegative. The specimen was PBMCs. CDR3 protein: CASSPGRTGSMNTEAFF. DNA of the CDR3: TGCGCCAGCAGCCCAGGACGGACAGGCAGCATGAACACTGAAGCTTTCTTT. Filled out from reference TRBV5-1 and TRBJ1-1, the complete variable domain reads KAGVTQTPRYLIKTRGQQVTLSCSPISGHRSVSWYQQTPGQGLQFLFEYFSETQRNKGNFPGRFSGRQFSNSRSEMNVSTLELGDSALYLCASSPGRTGSMNTEAFFGQGTRLTVV.